This T cell receptor beta chain is from a study of T-cell memory formation after mild COVID-19. MiXCR was run by TCRdb on the 5' RACE reads, yielding one entry per CDR3 protein. The data show a few hundred thousand distinct CDR3 sequences, around 15% seen once. Germline V gene lookup returns CDR1 SGHTA and CDR2 FQGTGA. V dropped 0 bases and J dropped 2 bases, with 3 bases sitting between them. CDR3 size: 13 residues. What was sequenced was PBMCs or a T cell subset sorted from them (not recorded which). This chain connects TRBV7-3 to TRBJ2-3; D ambiguous. The source of this sequence is a man aged 18 to 35 who had mild COVID-19 (a few samples of this study predate the infection). Cell type and time point are not known. CDR3 region: CASSLTITDTQYF. Written as DNA, the CDR3 is TGTGCCAGCAGCTTAACTATCACAGATACGCAGTATTTT.